One and the same sample provided the 19 T cell receptor beta chains below, sequenced in a study of blood T cell repertoires in COVID-19 (TCRdb year 2020). The library relied on the immunoSEQ multiplex PCR assay. Sourced from immuneACCESS, this table was stored by TCRdb with only in-frame sequences that have V and J called. A share of the clones is absent; for the studies checked, an unresolved V gene accounts for under half, and the remainder has no known explanation. The sample records a few hundred thousand clones, around four fifths of which are singletons. The ten largest clones take up 8% to 11% of the sample. Sequenced sample: peripheral blood. The receptors stem from an elderly woman with COVID-19, enrolled during active disease.

V and J are TRBV23-1 and TRBJ1-2; 8 nucleotides agree with TRBD1. Being an ORF, TRBV23-1 has a function that is uncertain. The CDR3 has 13 residues. V gave up 10 bases and J gave up 7 bases; unmatched junction bases: 11. The DNA of the CDR3 is TGCGCCACCGGGGTAGGCAGGGGGCCTGGCTACACCTTC. Encoded protein: CATGVGRGPGYTF.

The rearrangement joins TRBV19 to TRBJ2-6; 8 bases map to TRBD1. With 6 bases clipped from V and 2 bases from J, the junction kept 3 bases outside the gene matches. Germline CDR1 LNHDA, CDR2 SQIVND (reference sequence). This CDR3 is 15 amino acids long. The CDR3 nucleotides read TGTGCCAGTAGGGACAGGGTTACTGGGGCCAACGTCCTGACTTTC. The encoded protein is CASRDRVTGANVLTF.

This sequence joins TRBV7-8 and TRBJ1-5, with TRBD1 as a possible D gene (5 bases). Germline V CDR1 and CDR2: SGHVS, FQNEAQ. The CDR3 runs to 16 residues. The V gene lost 4 bases and the J gene lost 3 bases, with 16 bases spanning the gap. The CDR3 region is CASSSLGRTLNQPQHF. The CDR3 DNA follows: TGTGCCAGCAGCTCCCTCGGGCGGACACTCAATCAGCCCCAGCATTTT.

The chain couples TRBV18 to TRBJ1-6; D is uncertain. Germline loops: CDR1 KGHSH, CDR2 LQKENI. Deletions cut 2 bases from V and 5 bases from J, with 4 bases between. This CDR3 spans 13 amino acids. CDR3 bases: TGTGCCAGCTCACCAGGAGATAATTCACCCCTCCACTTT. As protein: CASSPGDNSPLHF.

The chain links TRBV19 to TRBJ1-4, with D possibly TRBD1 on 5 matching bases. The CDR3 length is 15 residues. Looked up from germline, CDR1 is LNHDA and CDR2 is SQIVND (reference sequence). Trimming stripped 0 bases from V and 6 bases from J, with 11 bases between. CDR3 sequence (DNA): TGTGCCAGTAGTATAGATTTTGCCAGGGATGAAAAACTGTTTTTT. Translating it yields CASSIDFARDEKLFF. The full variable domain, in which reference TRBV19 and TRBJ1-4 provide the parts outside the CDR3, is DGGITQSPKYLFRKEGQNVTLSCEQNLNHDAMYWYRQDPGQGLRLIYYSQIVNDFQKGDIAEGYSVSREKKESFPLTVTSAQKNPTAFYLCASSIDFARDEKLFFGSGTQLSVL.

This chain connects TRBV18 to TRBJ2-5; 7 nucleotides agree with TRBD1. CDR1 is KGHSH, CDR2 LQKENI, per germline. Trimming took 5 bases from V and 4 from J; bases not matched to a gene: 13. There are 16 residues in the CDR3. CDR3 DNA sequence: TGTGCCAGCTCAAAAGACAGGGTGGGCGTCGGAGAGACCCAGTACTTC. This encodes CASSKDRVGVGETQYF.

This clone was counted a few times. The chain recombines TRBV3-1 (or the pseudogene TRBV3-2) with TRBJ1-1, with TRBD1 as a possible D gene (6 bases). This CDR3 region has 13 residues. CDR1 and CDR2 from the germline V gene are LGHDT and YNNKEL (reference sequence). V lost 8 bases, J lost 1 base, and 11 bases lay in between. In DNA form, the CDR3 reads TGTGCCAGCGCCCCCAGGGGGAACACTGAAGCTTTCTTT. Its translation: CASAPRGNTEAFF.

The J gene is TRBJ2-7, the V gene TRBV5-4, with 7 positions matching TRBD1. The length of the CDR3 is 12 residues. Trimming cost V 4 bases and J 9 bases; bases outside gene matches: 7. Germline CDR1 SGHNT, CDR2 YYREEE (reference sequence). CDR3 DNA sequence: TGTGCCAGCAGCAATGACAGGGCAACGCAGTACTTC. Protein: CASSNDRATQYF.

The chain employs TRBV7-9 and TRBJ1-2; TRBD1 matches at 10 bases. In germline, CDR1 is SEHNR, CDR2 FQNEAQ (reference sequence). The CDR3 is made up of 14 amino acids. V was clipped by 5 bases and J by 13 bases; unmatched bases: 13. The DNA for the CDR3 is TGTGCCAGCAGCAGGGGGACCGGGACAGGGGTCGGCACCTTC. Protein: CASSRGTGTGVGTF.

The V call is TRBV18, the J call TRBJ2-1; D is unclear. Germline CDR1 is KGHSH and CDR2 is LQKENI. CDR3 length: 14 amino acids. Trimming removed 3 bases at V and 14 bases at J, with 20 bases between. The CDR3 sequence is CASSPLELEAEKFF. CDR3 nucleotide sequence: TGTGCCAGCTCACCTCTAGAACTTGAGGCGGAGAAGTTCTTC. Full variable domain (rest looked up from reference TRBV18 and TRBJ2-1): NAGVMQNPRHLVRRRGQEARLRCSPMKGHSHVYWYRQLPEEGLKFMVYLQKENIIDESGMPKERFSAEFPKEGPSILRIQQVVRGDSAAYFCASSPLELEAEKFFGPGTRLTVL.

The J gene is TRBJ2-1, the V gene TRBV18, with TRBD2 matching 11 bases. CDR3 size: 16 residues. Germline V gives CDR1 KGHSH, CDR2 LQKENI. Unmatched junction bases numbered 9, after V lost 6 bases and J lost 5 bases. CDR3 sequence: CASSDRTSGFDNEQFF. CDR3 sequence (DNA): TGTGCCAGCTCCGACCGGACTAGCGGGTTTGACAATGAGCAGTTCTTC.

This clone has a handful of counts. V usage is TRBV7-9 and J usage is TRBJ2-3; 9 nucleotides align to TRBD2. The germline V gene encodes CDR1 SEHNR and CDR2 FQNEAQ (reference sequence). V was pared by 6 bases and J by 1 base, with 2 bases of the junction left unmatched. The CDR3 extends over 14 amino acids. The CDR3 sequence: CASSSSGGTDTQYF. CDR3 nucleotide sequence: TGTGCCAGCAGTTCTAGCGGGGGCACAGATACGCAGTATTTT. The variable domain in full, with the rest retrieved from reference TRBV7-9 and TRBJ2-3, is DTGVSQNPRHKITKRGQNVTFRCDPISEHNRLYWYRQTLGQGPEFLTYFQNEAQLEKSRLLSDRFSAERPKGSFSTLEIQRTEQGDSAMYLCASSSSGGTDTQYFGPGTRLTVL.

This clone was seen once. This chain joins TRBV12-3 or TRBV12-4 and TRBJ1-4; D remains unclear. V gave up 5 bases and J gave up 6 bases, with 7 bases separating them. The CDR3 contains 12 residues. DNA for the CDR3: TGTGCCAGCAGTCCGTTAGATGAAAAACTGTTTTTT. Amino acids: CASSPLDEKLFF.

The V call is TRBV28, the J call TRBJ1-6; weak D call: TRBD1 (6 bases). This CDR3 spans 14 amino acids. Germline-derived CDR1 and CDR2 are MDHEN and SYDVKM. V was pared by 4 bases and J by 7 bases, with 11 bases between. The CDR3 sequence: CASSYGQPNSPLHF. The CDR3 DNA is TGTGCCAGCAGTTACGGACAGCCCAATTCACCCCTCCACTTT.

This clone was detected only once. This chain connects TRBV5-8 to TRBJ2-3, with 15 bases identical to TRBD2. The V and J ends lost 3 bases and 7 bases, in that order; junction bases with no gene match: 3. The CDR3 has 15 amino acids. The germline CDR1 and CDR2 sequences are SGHTS and YDEGEE. The CDR3 DNA sequence: TGTGCCAGCAGCTGGACTAGCGGGGGGGCGTATACGCAGTATTTT. Translated, it gives CASSWTSGGAYTQYF. The entire variable domain, with the rest obtained from reference TRBV5-8 and TRBJ2-3, is as follows: EAGVTQSPTHLIKTRGQQATLRCSPISGHTSVYWYQQALGLGLQFLLWYDEGEERNRGNFPPRFSGRQFPNYSSELNVNALELEDSALYLCASSWTSGGAYTQYFGPGTRLTVL.

The rearrangement uses TRBV6-2 or TRBV6-3 and TRBJ2-2; 8 bases map to TRBD1. The CDR3 is made up of 14 amino acids. Losses at the gene ends were 6 bases for V and 5 bases for J; bases not matched to a gene: 5. CDR1 MNHEY and CDR2 SVGEGT come from the germline V gene. Written as DNA, the CDR3 is TGTGCCAGCAGCCCCCAGGGGGCAACCGGGGAGCTGTTTTTT. Translating it yields CASSPQGATGELFF.

This clone was observed a single time. The J gene is TRBJ2-3, the V gene TRBV29-1; no firm D call. Germline CDR1 SQVTM, CDR2 ANQGSEA. V lost 3 bases to trimming and J lost 1 base, with 5 bases between them. The CDR3 spans 12 residues. The CDR3 loop reads CSVEAGTDTQYF. In nucleotides, the CDR3 is TGCAGCGTTGAGGCCGGCACAGATACGCAGTATTTT.

The chain is built from TRBV9 and TRBJ1-4; tentative D call: TRBD1 (5 bases). With 0 bases removed from V and 5 bases from J, the gap between germline ends came to 14 bases. The CDR3 has 16 residues. Germline V lookup: CDR1 SGDLS, CDR2 YYNGEE. The CDR3 sequence is CASSVVQGGPNEKLFF. The CDR3 DNA follows: TGTGCCAGCAGCGTAGTTCAGGGTGGGCCCAATGAAAAACTGTTTTTT.

CDR3 DNA sequence: TGTGCCAGTAGTCGTCAGGGTGGCTCAGATACGCAGTATTTT. Its protein product is CASSRQGGSDTQYF. This chain uses TRBV19 with TRBJ2-3, with a possible D match to TRBD1 (5 bases). V was clipped by 5 bases and J by 4 bases, with 13 bases between them. Germline lookup yields CDR1 LNHDA and CDR2 SQIVND (reference sequence). This CDR3 spans 14 amino acids.